This TCR beta chain was captured in a study of blood T cell repertoires in COVID-19. Study-level background: Samples came from the United States, Italy and Spain, spanning acute and convalescent COVID-19. PBMCs, B-cell-depleted T cells, or T cells were the source of the cDNA or gDNA that made up the material.

In the original processing: Amplification with reference gene primers provided the estimates of nucleated cell counts. The method was immunoSEQ multiplex PCR; TCRdb's version includes in-frame clones alone and lacks a portion of them. V, J and clone size are taken as reported in that table, and D and trimming were inferred from the DNA itself. The data contain about 55,000 clones, just under 90% of them singletons. CDR3 length: 14 residues. Per the germline V gene, CDR1 is SGHAT and CDR2 is FQNNGV. Trimming shortened V by 1 base and J by 5 bases, and 10 bases separated the two germline ends. The chain recombines TRBV11-2 with TRBJ2-3; D perhaps matches TRBD2 (5 bases). Material: peripheral blood. The origin of this receptor is a man between 60 and 70 years old with acute or convalescent COVID-19. The chain's CDR3 is CASSLAYAGDTQYF. The CDR3 DNA sequence: TGTGCCAGCAGCTTAGCTTACGCGGGAGATACGCAGTATTTT. Full variable domain (remainder filled in from reference TRBV11-2 and TRBJ2-3): EAGVAQSPRYKIIEKRQSVAFWCNPISGHATLYWYQQILGQGPKLLIQFQNNGVVDDSQLPKDRFSAERLKGVDSTLKIQPAKLEDSAVYLCASSLAYAGDTQYFGPGTRLTVL.